Each of the 20 T cell receptor beta chains below was sequenced from the same sample in a study of blood T cell repertoires in COVID-19. Clones were read by immunoSEQ multiplex PCR, and TCRdb kept only the in-frame ones, dropping some. The data hold 100,000 or so clones, with around 89% observed a single time. The sample was peripheral blood. The receptors originated from a human donor with acute or convalescent COVID-19. The donor label of this sample is uncertain.

A single count supports this clone. The chain carries TRBV7-8 and TRBJ1-1; D gene uncertain. The V gene's germline CDR1 is SGHVS and CDR2 FQNEAQ. The CDR3 loop spans 16 amino acids. The V end lost 5 bases, the J end lost 0 bases, and 16 bases lay between the germline ends. In DNA, the CDR3 is TGTGCCAGCAGCCCCCAACCCGTAACGGTGAACACTGAAGCTTTCTTT. Translation: CASSPQPVTVNTEAFF.

The count of this clone is one. The CDR3 nucleotides are TGTGCCAGCAGGCGGGGCGACTCTAATAATTCACCCCTCCACTTT. The encoded protein is CASRRGDSNNSPLHF. This sequence joins TRBV6-5 and TRBJ1-6; possibly TRBD1 for D (5 bases). Germline V gene lookup returns CDR1 MNHEY and CDR2 SVGAGI. The length of the CDR3 is 15 residues. V lost 6 bases and J lost 5, with 14 bases in between.

This clone has only a few counts. The V call is TRBV27, the J call TRBJ2-7; possibly TRBD1 for D (6 bases). This CDR3 spans 14 amino acids. With 6 bases removed from V and 1 base from J, the gap between germline ends came to 13 bases. Germline values: CDR1 MNHEY, CDR2 SMNVEV (reference sequence). The CDR3 DNA is TGTGCCAGCAGCACGACAGGTCCTTCCTACGAGCAGTACTTC. It yields the protein CASSTTGPSYEQYF.

This chain links TRBV18 with TRBJ1-3; D perhaps matches TRBD1 (6 bases). V lost 3 bases to trimming and J lost 0 bases, with 15 bases between them. CDR1 is KGHSH and CDR2 is LQKENI in the germline V gene. The CDR3 runs to 17 residues. The CDR3: CASSPSQQGFSGNTIYF. CDR3 DNA: TGTGCCAGCTCACCTTCCCAACAGGGATTCTCTGGAAACACCATATATTTT.

The rearrangement links TRBV7-9 to TRBJ1-4, with 10 bases matching TRBD1. The CDR3 is 14 residues long. Germline-derived CDR1 and CDR2 are SEHNR and FQNEAQ (reference sequence). V trimming: 3 bases; J trimming: 7 bases; junction bases outside the gene matches: 2. CDR3: CASSLGQGSEKLFF. CDR3 nucleotides: TGTGCCAGCAGCTTGGGACAGGGGAGTGAAAAACTGTTTTTT.

The chain joins TRBV9 to TRBJ1-1; D is undetermined. V was pared by 0 bases and J by 4 bases, with 10 bases between. The length of the CDR3 is 14 residues. Germline values: CDR1 SGDLS, CDR2 YYNGEE. CDR3 coding DNA: TGTGCCAGCAGCGTAGTTAGCACGGGCACTGAAGCTTTCTTT. This encodes CASSVVSTGTEAFF.

The chain links TRBV5-6 to TRBJ2-2; 8 bases agree with TRBD2. The V segment lost 0 bases and the J segment 5 bases; nucleotides outside the gene matches: 6. The CDR3 extends over 16 amino acids. Germline CDR1 and CDR2: SGHDT and YYEEEE. CDR3 DNA: TGTGCCAGCAGCTTGGAGCGGGGGTGGAGAACCGGGGAGCTGTTTTTT. It specifies CASSLERGWRTGELFF. Supplemented by reference TRBV5-6 and TRBJ2-2, the full variable domain reads DAGVTQSPTHLIKTRGQQVTLRCSPKSGHDTVSWYQQALGQGPQFIFQYYEEEERQRGNFPDRFSGHQFPNYSSELNVNALLLGDSALYLCASSLERGWRTGELFFGEGSRLTVL.

This chain uses TRBV5-4 with TRBJ2-3, with 8 bases matching TRBD1. Germline assignment: CDR1 SGHNT and CDR2 YYREEE (reference sequence). Trimming at V came to 1 base and at J to 6 bases, leaving 7 bases not matched to a gene. The CDR3 sequence is 15 residues long. CDR3 sequence: CASSLRRTGRDTQYF. Here the CDR3 DNA reads TGTGCCAGCAGCTTGCGGAGGACAGGGAGGGATACGCAGTATTTT.

The genes are TRBV30 and TRBJ2-7; 8 bases match TRBD1. CDR1 is GTSNPN and CDR2 is SVGIG in the germline V gene (reference sequence). The CDR3 has 14 amino acids. The V segment lost 3 bases and the J segment 13 bases; nucleotides outside the gene matches: 17. For the CDR3, the DNA is TGTGCCTGGAGAGACCAGGGGGCTACTAATAATTTTTACTTC. It encodes CAWRDQGATNNFYF. The variable domain in full, completed from reference TRBV30 and TRBJ2-7, reads SQTIHQWPATLVQPVGSPLSLECTVEGTSNPNLYWYRQAAGRGLQLLFYSVGIGQISSEVPQNLSASRPQDRQFILSSKKLLLSDSGFYLCAWRDQGATNNFYFGPGTRLTVT.

The V call is TRBV5-4, the J call TRBJ2-3, with 10 bases that match TRBD2. Germline V gene lookup returns CDR1 SGHNT and CDR2 YYREEE (reference sequence). The CDR3 spans 15 residues. V lost 2 bases, J lost 1 base, and 1 base stayed unmatched. The CDR3 reads CASSLAGGGTDTQYF. In DNA form, the CDR3 reads TGTGCCAGCAGCTTAGCGGGGGGGGGCACAGATACGCAGTATTTT.

The chain recombines TRBV6-5 with TRBJ1-2; 7 bases fit TRBD1. The CDR3 loop spans 13 amino acids. Germline V gene sequence: CDR1 MNHEY, CDR2 SVGAGI. V dropped 5 bases and J dropped 5; count of bases not matched to a gene: 5. CDR3 sequence (DNA): TGTGCCAGCAGTCAGGGGGGATCTTATGGCTACACCTTC. Protein sequence: CASSQGGSYGYTF.

The chain recombines TRBV6-5 with TRBJ1-4; 7 bases fit TRBD1. The CDR3 runs 15 residues. Per the germline V gene, CDR1 is MNHEY and CDR2 is SVGAGI. The trim removed 7 bases at V and 2 bases at J, leaving 7 bases unmatched. The CDR3 protein is CASTKGGSTNEKLFF. As DNA, the CDR3 is TGTGCCAGCACCAAAGGGGGCTCTACTAATGAAAAACTGTTTTTT.

This clone appeared a few times. The chain is built from TRBV29-1 and TRBJ2-1; D possibly corresponds to TRBD1 (6 bases). This CDR3 is 16 amino acids long. Trimming pared 6 bases from V and 8 bases from J, leaving 26 bases between. Germline V gene lookup returns CDR1 SQVTM and CDR2 ANQGSEA. The CDR3 here is CSVASYGDTGPDEQFF. In nucleotides, the CDR3 is TGCAGCGTAGCGTCATATGGGGACACCGGCCCGGATGAGCAGTTCTTC.

CDR3 region: CASSLRGLRGSETQYF. Written as DNA, the CDR3 is TGTGCCAGCAGCTTAAGGGGACTGCGAGGATCGGAGACCCAGTACTTC. The J gene is TRBJ2-5, the V gene TRBV7-9; D may be TRBD2 (6 bases). CDR1 is SEHNR and CDR2 is FQNEAQ in the germline V gene (reference sequence). This CDR3 spans 16 amino acids. V gave up 2 bases and J gave up 5 bases, with 18 bases separating them.

This clone was detected once. The chain employs TRBV5-8 and TRBJ1-4; D not certain. V lost 2 bases, J lost 8 bases, and 4 bases lay in between. From germline, CDR1 is SGHTS and CDR2 YDEGEE. There are 11 residues in the CDR3. The CDR3 coding sequence is TGTGCCAGCAGCTTCTCCGAAAAACTGTTTTTT. This sequence encodes CASSFSEKLFF.

The rearrangement joins TRBV6-5 to TRBJ2-1, with D possibly TRBD2 on 6 matching bases. The germline gives CDR1 MNHEY, CDR2 SVGAGI. This CDR3 spans 15 amino acids. Between the trimmed V and J ends, which lost 6 bases and 1 base, there was a span of 13 bases. The CDR3 loop is CASSRDSPSYNEQFF. CDR3 DNA sequence: TGTGCCAGCAGCCGGGACTCCCCTTCCTACAATGAGCAGTTCTTC.

The sample holds a few counts of this clone. The chain has TRBV7-3 and TRBJ2-7; 7 bases are a match to TRBD2. The junction had 4 bases not matched to a gene; V was cut back by 2 bases and J by 3 bases. Germline CDR1 SGHTA, CDR2 FQGTGA. The CDR3 runs to 14 residues. This CDR3 reads CASSLSSGGYEQYF. The CDR3 bases are TGTGCCAGCAGCTTATCTAGCGGCGGCTACGAGCAGTACTTC.

The CDR3 nucleotides read TGCGCCAGCAGCCAAGGGGGGACTAGCTTAAATGAGCAGTTCTTC. This codes for CASSQGGTSLNEQFF. The chain is built from TRBV4-1 and TRBJ2-1, with TRBD2 identical over 9 bases. CDR3 length: 15 residues. J lost 7 bases, V lost 1 base, and 5 bases had no gene match. The germline V gene has CDR1 MGHRA and CDR2 YSYEKL.

In DNA form, the CDR3 reads TGCGCCAGCAGCCTACAGGGGGCACGGGGCACAGATACGCAGTATTTT. Translation: CASSLQGARGTDTQYF. The chain recombines TRBV5-1 with TRBJ2-3; 9 bases agree with TRBD1. Germline-derived CDR1 and CDR2 are SGHRS and YFSETQ. The CDR3 has 16 amino acids. V shed 4 bases and J 1 base; nucleotides not matched to a gene: 7.

The CDR3 DNA sequence: TGTGCCAGCAGCTTGGTCGGGGGGCGCAACTATGGCTACACCTTC. Translation gives CASSLVGGRNYGYTF. The V and J genes are TRBV5-6 and TRBJ1-2; the D gene is possibly TRBD1 (6 bases). Germline CDR1 is SGHDT and CDR2 is YYEEEE. The CDR3 is made up of 15 amino acids. Trimming cost V 0 bases and J 2 bases, with 11 bases left between them.